Listed below are T cell receptor beta chains from one sample, sequenced in a study of blood T cell repertoires in COVID-19. Assay used: immunoSEQ multiplex PCR; TCRdb lists only in-frame clones, some missing. Among more than 300,000 clones, 90% were seen once, and the ten largest hold around 3.9%. Sequencing input: PBMCs or T cells enriched from blood (not recorded which). The receptors derive from a woman aged 25 to 39 who had been exposed to COVID-19. Both conserved end residues are part of each CDR3. A D gene is named only where the DNA matches it firmly. The listing skips clone size in some rows; elsewhere it reads once, few, many or a size class.

V gene	clone size	J gene	D gene	CDR3 protein	CDR3 DNA
TRBV19	.	TRBJ1-2	TRBD1	CASTPGTGTYGYTF	TGTGCCAGTACTCCGGGGACAGGGACATATGGCTACACCTTC
TRBV30	.	TRBJ1-4	TRBD1	CALTTGGEKLFF	TGTGCCCTGACGACAGGGGGAGAAAAACTGTTTTTT
TRBV9	.	TRBJ1-5	.	CASSVDVDQPQHF	TGTGCCAGCAGCGTAGATGTCGATCAGCCCCAGCATTTT
TRBV4-3	.	TRBJ1-6	.	CASSQGGRDNSPLHF	TGCGCCAGCAGCCAAGGGGGGCGGGATAATTCACCCCTCCACTTT
TRBV27	.	TRBJ2-1	TRBD1	CASSDRDSASSYNEQFF	TGTGCCAGCAGTGACCGGGACAGTGCCAGCTCCTACAATGAGCAGTTCTTC
TRBV7-2	.	TRBJ2-5	TRBD2	CASSSSGTTGRTQYF	TGTGCCAGCAGCTCCTCGGGGACTACTGGACGGACCCAGTACTTC
TRBV7-2	once	TRBJ1-2	TRBD1	CASSFGTGRGYTF	TGTGCCAGCAGCTTCGGGACAGGGCGTGGCTACACCTTC
TRBV6-1	.	TRBJ1-2	.	CASSARRQRWQGANYGYTF	TGTGCCAGCAGTGCTCGCCGGCAAAGGTGGCAAGGAGCTAACTATGGCTACACCTTC
TRBV4-2	.	TRBJ1-1	.	CASSQDPGQGWGAFF	TGTGCCAGCAGCCAAGATCCGGGGCAGGGGTGGGGAGCTTTCTTT
TRBV11-2	.	TRBJ1-1	TRBD1	CASSFHRGNTEAFF	TGTGCCAGCAGCTTCCACAGGGGGAACACTGAAGCTTTCTTT